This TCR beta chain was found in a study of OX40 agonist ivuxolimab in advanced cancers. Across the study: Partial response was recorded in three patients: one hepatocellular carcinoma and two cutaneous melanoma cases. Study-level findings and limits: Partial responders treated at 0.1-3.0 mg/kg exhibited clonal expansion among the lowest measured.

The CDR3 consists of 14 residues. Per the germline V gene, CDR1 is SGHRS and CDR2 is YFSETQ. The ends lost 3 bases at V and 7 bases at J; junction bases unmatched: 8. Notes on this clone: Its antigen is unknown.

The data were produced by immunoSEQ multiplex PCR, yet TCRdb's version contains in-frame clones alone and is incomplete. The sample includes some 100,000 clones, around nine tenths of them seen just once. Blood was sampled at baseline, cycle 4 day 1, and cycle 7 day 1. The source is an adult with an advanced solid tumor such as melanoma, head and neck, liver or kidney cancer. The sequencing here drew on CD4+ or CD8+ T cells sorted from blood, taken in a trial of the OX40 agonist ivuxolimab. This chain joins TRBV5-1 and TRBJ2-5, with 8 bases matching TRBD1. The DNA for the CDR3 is TGCGCCAGCAGCTCACAACAGGGGGGAGTGACCCAGTACTTC. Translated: CASSSQQGGVTQYF. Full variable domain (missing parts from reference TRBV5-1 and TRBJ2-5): KAGVTQTPRYLIKTRGQQVTLSCSPISGHRSVSWYQQTPGQGLQFLFEYFSETQRNKGNFPGRFSGRQFSNSRSEMNVSTLELGDSALYLCASSSQQGGVTQYFGPGTRLLVL.